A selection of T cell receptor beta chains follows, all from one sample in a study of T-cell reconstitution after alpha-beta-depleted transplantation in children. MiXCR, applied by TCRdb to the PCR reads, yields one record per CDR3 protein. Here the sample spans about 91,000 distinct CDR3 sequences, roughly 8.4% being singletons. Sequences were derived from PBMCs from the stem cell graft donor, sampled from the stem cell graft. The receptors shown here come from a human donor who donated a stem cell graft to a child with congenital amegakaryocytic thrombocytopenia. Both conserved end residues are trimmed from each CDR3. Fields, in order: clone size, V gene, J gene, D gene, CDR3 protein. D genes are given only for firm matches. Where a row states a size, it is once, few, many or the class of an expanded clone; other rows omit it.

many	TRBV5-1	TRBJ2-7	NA	ASSLVLRTGGHEQY
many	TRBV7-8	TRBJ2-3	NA	ASSLGITDTQY
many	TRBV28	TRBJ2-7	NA	ASSLGVYEQY
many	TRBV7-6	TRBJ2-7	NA	ASSLGPGRYEQY
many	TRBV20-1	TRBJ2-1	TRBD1	SAANRGIRNEQF
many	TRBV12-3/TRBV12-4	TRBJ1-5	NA	ASSSGRGGNPTYSNQPQH
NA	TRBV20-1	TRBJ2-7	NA	SAEASFIRRDEQY
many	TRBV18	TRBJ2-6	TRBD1	ASSPGTVNVLT
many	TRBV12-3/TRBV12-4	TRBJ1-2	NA	ASSPSHYGYT
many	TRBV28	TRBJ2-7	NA	ASSLQGYEQY
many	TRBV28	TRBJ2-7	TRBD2	ASSLHGRQYEQY
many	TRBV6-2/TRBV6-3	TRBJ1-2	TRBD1	ARANRGQLAYGYT
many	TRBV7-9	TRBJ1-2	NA	ASSLADGLANYGYT
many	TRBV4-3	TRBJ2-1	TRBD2	ASSQELASGRYNEQF
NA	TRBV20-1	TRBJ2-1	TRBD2	SAREWGTSGASYNEQF
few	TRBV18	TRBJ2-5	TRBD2	ASSPSSGGAQYQETQY
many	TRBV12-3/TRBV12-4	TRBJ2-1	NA	ASSFIVNEQF
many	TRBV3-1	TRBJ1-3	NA	ASSQAHPSRSGNTIY
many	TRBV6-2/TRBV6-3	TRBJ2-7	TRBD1	ASNRGEQY
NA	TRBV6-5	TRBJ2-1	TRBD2	ASSYPAGGNEQF
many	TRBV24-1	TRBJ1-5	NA	ATSDSDQGAGQPQH
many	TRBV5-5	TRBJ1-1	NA	ASSPGGWVTEAF
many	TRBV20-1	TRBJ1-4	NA	SGTATNEKLF
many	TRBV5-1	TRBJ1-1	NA	ASSLDTVNTEAF
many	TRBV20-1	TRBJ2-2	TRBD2	SAGLAGIAGELF
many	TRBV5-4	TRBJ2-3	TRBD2	AEGGITDTQY
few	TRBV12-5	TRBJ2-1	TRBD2	ASGLGLAGGYNEQF
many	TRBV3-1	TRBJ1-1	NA	ASSQGTDSNTEAF
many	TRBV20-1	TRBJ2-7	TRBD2	SARVPRASGPYEQY
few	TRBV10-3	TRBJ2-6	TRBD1	AISPGQGADSGANVLT
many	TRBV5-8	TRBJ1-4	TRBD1	ASSLGQGTANEKLF
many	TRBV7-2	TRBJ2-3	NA	ASSSSISTDTQY
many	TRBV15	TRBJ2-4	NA	ATSRGANIQY
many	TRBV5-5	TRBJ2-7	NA	ASSLRLPYEQY